This passage covers 6 T cell receptor beta chains from one sample sequenced in a study of cytomegalovirus exposure and HLA in healthy donors. Primers: 60 Vbeta forward and 13 Jbeta reverse. TCRdb's table, derived via immunoSEQ multiplex PCR, lists solely in-frame clones and lacks some. The sample includes about 150,000 clones, approximately 84% seen only once; the top ten take 3.1%. Sequencing was performed on PBMCs. All receptors derive from a woman between 50 and 59 years old in good health and CMV-seropositive.

This chain links TRBV7-2 with TRBJ2-5; 8 nucleotides line up with TRBD1. The length of the CDR3 is 14 residues. V lost 5 bases, J lost 7 bases, and 9 bases stayed unmatched. Per germline, CDR1 SGHTA and CDR2 FQGNSA. CDR3 amino acids: CASSQGQGEWTQYF. CDR3 DNA sequence: TGTGCCAGCAGCCAAGGACAGGGCGAGTGGACCCAGTACTTC.

This chain uses TRBV5-1 with TRBJ2-7; 7 positions match TRBD1. CDR3 length: 15 amino acids. Trimming took 4 bases from V and 0 from J; bases not matched to a gene: 7. Germline V gene sequence: CDR1 SGHRS, CDR2 YFSETQ. The CDR3 DNA is TGCGCCAGCAGCGTTACAGGGGCGAGCTCCTACGAGCAGTACTTC. As protein: CASSVTGASSYEQYF.

The chain links TRBV5-6 to TRBJ2-1; D unclear. CDR3 size: 12 residues. Germline CDR1 SGHDT, CDR2 YYEEEE. Trimming cost V 4 bases and J 1 base, with 3 bases left between them. CDR3 in amino acids: CASSLSYNEQFF. The CDR3 region has the DNA TGTGCCAGCAGCCTGTCCTACAATGAGCAGTTCTTC.

In nucleotides, the CDR3 is TGTGCCAGTAGTCCCGGGACTTGGATCACCGGGGAGCTGTTTTTT. This gives the protein CASSPGTWITGELFF. The chain employs TRBV19 and TRBJ2-2, with D possibly being TRBD2 (6 bases). This CDR3 comprises 15 residues. The V and J ends lost 5 bases and 4 bases respectively, with 14 bases between them. Germline V CDR1 and CDR2: LNHDA, SQIVND (reference sequence). The full variable domain, its missing parts supplied by reference TRBV19 and TRBJ2-2, is DGGITQSPKYLFRKEGQNVTLSCEQNLNHDAMYWYRQDPGQGLRLIYYSQIVNDFQKGDIAEGYSVSREKKESFPLTVTSAQKNPTAFYLCASSPGTWITGELFFGEGSRLTVL.

V and J are TRBV9 and TRBJ2-2; 7 positions match TRBD1. J gave up 6 bases and V 7 bases, and 9 bases lay outside the gene matches. This CDR3 comprises 14 residues. CDR1 is SGDLS and CDR2 is YYNGEE in the germline V gene. The DNA for the CDR3 is TGTGCCAGCGCAGGGGGTTTCCAATCCGGGGAGCTGTTTTTT. Residues: CASAGGFQSGELFF.

The gene calls are TRBV2 and TRBJ2-3; 9 bases line up with TRBD2. CDR1 and CDR2 from the germline V gene are SNHLY and FYNNEI. The trim removed 7 bases at V and 2 bases at J, leaving 10 bases unmatched. This CDR3 spans 16 amino acids. The CDR3 is CASTPSGGYPTDTQYF. As DNA, the CDR3 is TGTGCCAGCACCCCGAGCGGGGGGTACCCCACAGATACGCAGTATTTT.